Listed below are T cell receptor beta chains from one sample, sequenced in a study of blood T cell repertoires in COVID-19. Assay used: immunoSEQ multiplex PCR; TCRdb lists only in-frame clones, some missing. The table lists fewer than 400,000 clones, around 80% of them singletons, with 3% in the top ten. Sequenced sample: peripheral blood. These receptors were collected from a man aged 30 to 45 with active or convalescent COVID-19. Each CDR3 is given with its conserved first and last residue. D genes are given only for firm matches. The listing skips clone size in some rows; elsewhere it reads once, few, many or a size class.

CDR3nt	CDR3aa	j_gene	abundance	v_gene	d_gene	len
TGTGCCACCAGCAGAGGGCCGGACAGGGGGCTGGGGGAGACCCAGTACTTC	CATSRGPDRGLGETQYF	TRBJ2-5	.	TRBV15	TRBD1	17
TGTGCCAGCAGCGGGACAGTAAGTCAGCCCCAGCATTTT	CASSGTVSQPQHF	TRBJ1-5	.	TRBV6-6	TRBD1	13
TGTGCCAGCAGCGTAGGGACATTTGCCTACAATGAGCAGTTCTTC	CASSVGTFAYNEQFF	TRBJ2-1	once	TRBV9	.	15
TGTGCCAGCTCCGCTGCTAGCGGGAGATACGAGCAGTACTTC	CASSAASGRYEQYF	TRBJ2-7	.	TRBV18	TRBD2	14
TGCGCCAGCAGCCTCTCAACAGGGCCCGGGGAGCTGTTTTTT	CASSLSTGPGELFF	TRBJ2-2	.	TRBV5-1	.	14
TGTGCCAGCAGTTTAGCCCAGGGGGTAGGATACGAGCAGTACTTC	CASSLAQGVGYEQYF	TRBJ2-7	.	TRBV28	TRBD1	15
TGTGCCAGCACCCTAAGCGCTTCACCCCTCCACTTT	CASTLSASPLHF	TRBJ1-6	once	TRBV2	.	12
TGTGCCACCAGTGATCGTACTAGTCACCAAGAGACCCAGTACTTC	CATSDRTSHQETQYF	TRBJ2-5	.	TRBV24-1	.	15
TGTGCCAGCTCACCAATCAGCAGGGAGACAGGTCAGCCCCAGCATTTT	CASSPISRETGQPQHF	TRBJ1-5	.	TRBV18	.	16
TGTGCCATCGGGACAGATTGGAACACTGAAGCTTTCTTT	CAIGTDWNTEAFF	TRBJ1-1	.	TRBV10-3	TRBD1	13
TGTGCCAGCAGCAACAGCCCGAGCTCCTATAATTCACCCCTCCACTTT	CASSNSPSSYNSPLHF	TRBJ1-6	.	TRBV9	.	16
TGCGCCAGCCATGCGAGTGGTGAAGAGACCCAGTACTTC	CASHASGEETQYF	TRBJ2-5	.	TRBV10-2	.	13
TGTGCCAGCTCACCAGGCTCCAGGACTGGGGCCAACGTCCTGACTTTC	CASSPGSRTGANVLTF	TRBJ2-6	.	TRBV18	.	16
TGTGCCAGCAACCGGGACAGGCGGGCTCAGCCCCAGCATTTT	CASNRDRRAQPQHF	TRBJ1-5	.	TRBV2	TRBD1	14
TGTGCCAGCAGCTACGAACAGGGGTGGGAGACCCAGTACTTC	CASSYEQGWETQYF	TRBJ2-5	once	TRBV7-9	TRBD1	14
TGTGCCTGGAGTGTAGGACTAGCGGGGGGTCGGGGGTTCTTC	CAWSVGLAGGRGFF	TRBJ2-1	.	TRBV30	TRBD2	14
TGTGCCACCAGCAGAGATAATGGCTACACCTTC	CATSRDNGYTF	TRBJ1-2	.	TRBV15	.	11
TGTGCCACCAGCAGAGAAGAGCGGGCCTACAATGAGCAGTTCTTC	CATSREERAYNEQFF	TRBJ2-1	.	TRBV15	.	15
TGTGCCAGCAGCGCGAATCCCCGGGGGGACGGGTTAGATTATGGCTACACCTTC	CASSANPRGDGLDYGYTF	TRBJ1-2	.	TRBV9	.	18
TGTGCCAGCAGTCCCGTACCTGGGACTAGCGGGAGTGTAGGGGCCGAGCAGTACTTC	CASSPVPGTSGSVGAEQYF	TRBJ2-7	.	TRBV28	TRBD2	19
TGTGCCAGCAGCGTAGGAGCGGGGGGTTTTCAAGAGACCCAGTACTTC	CASSVGAGGFQETQYF	TRBJ2-5	.	TRBV9	TRBD2	16
TGTGCCAGCAGCCAGACTAGTTCCATTCAGTACTTC	CASSQTSSIQYF	TRBJ2-4	.	TRBV3-1/TRBV3-2	.	12
TGTGCCAGCAGTCAAGACAGGGTTGGAGTTCAGCCCCAGCATTTT	CASSQDRVGVQPQHF	TRBJ1-5	.	TRBV6-2/TRBV6-3	TRBD1	15
TGTGCCAGCAGCCAAGAAAGGGCGGGATTCCAAGAGACCCAGTACTTC	CASSQERAGFQETQYF	TRBJ2-5	.	TRBV3-1/TRBV3-2	.	16
TGTGCCAGCAGCCCCCGGGAGGGCGTAAACATTCAGTACTTC	CASSPREGVNIQYF	TRBJ2-4	.	TRBV9	TRBD2	14
TGTGCCAGCGGCGGGGAGCGGGAGGTAGGGAATGAGCAGTTCTTC	CASGGEREVGNEQFF	TRBJ2-1	.	TRBV2	TRBD2	15
TGTGCCAGCAGTTACAATCCGGAGAGCTCCTACGAGCAGTACTTC	CASSYNPESSYEQYF	TRBJ2-7	once	TRBV6-5	.	15
TGTGCCAGCAGCTCGAGCGGGAGTGTAGAGACCCAGTACTTC	CASSSSGSVETQYF	TRBJ2-5	.	TRBV7-2	TRBD2	14
TGTGCCAGCAGCCGGACAGTACTAACTAATGAAAAACTGTTTTTT	CASSRTVLTNEKLFF	TRBJ1-4	.	TRBV3-1/TRBV3-2	.	15
TGTGCCAGCTCACCACGGGAGACTAGCATCCAAGAGACCCAGTACTTC	CASSPRETSIQETQYF	TRBJ2-5	.	TRBV18	TRBD2	16
TGTGCCAGCTCCTCCGGGACTAGCGGGATCGACACCGGGGAGCTGTTTTTT	CASSSGTSGIDTGELFF	TRBJ2-2	.	TRBV18	TRBD2	17
TGTGCCAGCAGTCGTCCAGGCCAAGAGACCCAGTACTTC	CASSRPGQETQYF	TRBJ2-5	.	TRBV7-2	.	13